This paragraph reports one T cell receptor beta chain. The antigen is unknown. Germline lookup yields CDR1 SGHNT and CDR2 YENEEA. The length of the CDR3 is 16 residues. V was pared by 4 bases and J by 5 bases, with 6 bases of the junction left unmatched. Only in-frame clones appear in the TCRdb table, and some are missing; sequencing was by immunoSEQ multiplex PCR. This sample has about 350,000 clones, with around 92% found just once. This specimen comes from a study of Ad26.COV2.S vaccination and SARS-CoV-2 variants. Study results and limitations: Vaccinees and placebo recipients showed similar non-spike TCR breadth.

Source: peripheral blood, taken after recovery from COVID-19. The TCR sequence derives from a human donor who had recovered from COVID-19. The chain links TRBV11-3 to TRBJ2-2; 11 positions match TRBD2. CDR3 bases: TGTGCCAGCAGCTGGGCTAGCGGGGGGTTTACCGGGGAGCTGTTTTTT. Translation: CASSWASGGFTGELFF.